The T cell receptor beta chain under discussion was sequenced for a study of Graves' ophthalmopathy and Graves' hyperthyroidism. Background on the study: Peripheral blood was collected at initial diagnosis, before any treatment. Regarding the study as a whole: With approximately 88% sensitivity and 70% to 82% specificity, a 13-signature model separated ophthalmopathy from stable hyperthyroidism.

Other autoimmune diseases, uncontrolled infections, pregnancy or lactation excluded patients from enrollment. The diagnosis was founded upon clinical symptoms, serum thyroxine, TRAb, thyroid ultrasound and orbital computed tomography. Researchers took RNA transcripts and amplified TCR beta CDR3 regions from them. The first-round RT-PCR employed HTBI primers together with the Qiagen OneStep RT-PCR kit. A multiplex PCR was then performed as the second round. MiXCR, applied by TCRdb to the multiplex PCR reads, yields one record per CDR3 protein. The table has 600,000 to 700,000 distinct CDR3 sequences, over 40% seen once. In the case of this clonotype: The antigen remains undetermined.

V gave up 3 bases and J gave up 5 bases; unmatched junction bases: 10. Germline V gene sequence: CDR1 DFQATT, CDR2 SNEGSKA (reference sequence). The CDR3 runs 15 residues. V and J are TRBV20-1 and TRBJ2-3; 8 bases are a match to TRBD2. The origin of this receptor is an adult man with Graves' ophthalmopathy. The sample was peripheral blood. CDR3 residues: CSASPRGGGGDTQYF. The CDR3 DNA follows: TGCAGTGCTAGCCCCCGGGGGGGCGGTGGAGATACGCAGTATTTT.